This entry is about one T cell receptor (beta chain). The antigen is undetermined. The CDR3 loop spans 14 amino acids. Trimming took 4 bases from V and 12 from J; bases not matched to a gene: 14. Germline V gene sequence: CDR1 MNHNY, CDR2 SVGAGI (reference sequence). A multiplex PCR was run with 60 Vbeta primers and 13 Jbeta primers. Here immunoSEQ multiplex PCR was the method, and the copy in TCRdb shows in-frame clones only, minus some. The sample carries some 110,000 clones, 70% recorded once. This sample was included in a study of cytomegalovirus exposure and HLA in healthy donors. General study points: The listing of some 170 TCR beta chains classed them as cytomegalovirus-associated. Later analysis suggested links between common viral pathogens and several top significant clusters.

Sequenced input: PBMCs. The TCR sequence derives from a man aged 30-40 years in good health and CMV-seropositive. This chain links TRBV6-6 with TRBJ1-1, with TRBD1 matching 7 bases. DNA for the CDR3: TGTGCCAGCAGTTTAACTTGGGACAGCTGGGAAACTTTCTTT. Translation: CASSLTWDSWETFF.